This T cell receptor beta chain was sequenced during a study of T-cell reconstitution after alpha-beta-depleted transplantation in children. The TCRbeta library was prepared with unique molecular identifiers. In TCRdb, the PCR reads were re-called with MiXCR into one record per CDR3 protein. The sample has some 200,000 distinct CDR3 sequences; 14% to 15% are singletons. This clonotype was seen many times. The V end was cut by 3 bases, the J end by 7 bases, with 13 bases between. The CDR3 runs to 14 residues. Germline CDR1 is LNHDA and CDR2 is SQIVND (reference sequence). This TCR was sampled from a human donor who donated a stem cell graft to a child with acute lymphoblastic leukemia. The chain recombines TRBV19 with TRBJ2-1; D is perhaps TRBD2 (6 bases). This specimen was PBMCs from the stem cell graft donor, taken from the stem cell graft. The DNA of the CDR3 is TGTGCCAGTAGTATGACCGTCGGGGGTAATGAGCAGTTCTTC. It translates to CASSMTVGGNEQFF.